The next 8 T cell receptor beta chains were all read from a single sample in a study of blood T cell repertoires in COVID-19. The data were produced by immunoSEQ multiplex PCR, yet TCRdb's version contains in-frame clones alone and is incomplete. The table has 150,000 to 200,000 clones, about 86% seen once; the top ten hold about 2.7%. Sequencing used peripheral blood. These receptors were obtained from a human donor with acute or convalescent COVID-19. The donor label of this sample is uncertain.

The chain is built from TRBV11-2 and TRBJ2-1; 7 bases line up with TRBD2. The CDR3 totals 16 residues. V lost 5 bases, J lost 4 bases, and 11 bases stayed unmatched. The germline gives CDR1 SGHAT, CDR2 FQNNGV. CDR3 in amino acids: CASSPIGLEEYNEQFF. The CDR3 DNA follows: TGTGCCAGCAGCCCTATCGGACTAGAGGAGTACAATGAGCAGTTCTTC.

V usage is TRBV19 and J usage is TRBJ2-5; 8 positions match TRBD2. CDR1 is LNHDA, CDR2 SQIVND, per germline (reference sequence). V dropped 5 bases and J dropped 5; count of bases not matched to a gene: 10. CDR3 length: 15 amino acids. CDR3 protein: CASSLAAGVSETQYF. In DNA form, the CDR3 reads TGTGCCAGTAGTCTCGCAGCGGGAGTTAGTGAGACCCAGTACTTC. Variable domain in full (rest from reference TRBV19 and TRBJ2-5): DGGITQSPKYLFRKEGQNVTLSCEQNLNHDAMYWYRQDPGQGLRLIYYSQIVNDFQKGDIAEGYSVSREKKESFPLTVTSAQKNPTAFYLCASSLAAGVSETQYFGPGTRLLVL.

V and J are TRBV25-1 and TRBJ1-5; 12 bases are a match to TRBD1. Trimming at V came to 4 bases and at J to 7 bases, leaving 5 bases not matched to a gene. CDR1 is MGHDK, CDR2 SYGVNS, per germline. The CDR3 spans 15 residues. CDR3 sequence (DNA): TGTGCCAGCAGTGCCGGGACAGGGGGCTGGCAGCCCCAGCATTTT. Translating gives CASSAGTGGWQPQHF.

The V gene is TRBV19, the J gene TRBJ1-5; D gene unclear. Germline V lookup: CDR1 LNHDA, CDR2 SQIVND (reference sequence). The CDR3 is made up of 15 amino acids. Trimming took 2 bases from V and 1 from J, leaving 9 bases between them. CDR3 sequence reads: CASSINGMSNQPQHF. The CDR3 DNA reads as TGTGCCAGTAGTATAAACGGGATGAGCAATCAGCCCCAGCATTTT.

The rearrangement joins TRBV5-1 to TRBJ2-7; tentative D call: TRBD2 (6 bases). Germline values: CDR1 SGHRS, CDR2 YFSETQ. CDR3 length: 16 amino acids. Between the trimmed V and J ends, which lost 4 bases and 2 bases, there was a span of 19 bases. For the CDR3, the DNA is TGCGCCAGCAGCCCCCGCGGGACTGTAAACACCTACGAGCAGTACTTC. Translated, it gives CASSPRGTVNTYEQYF.

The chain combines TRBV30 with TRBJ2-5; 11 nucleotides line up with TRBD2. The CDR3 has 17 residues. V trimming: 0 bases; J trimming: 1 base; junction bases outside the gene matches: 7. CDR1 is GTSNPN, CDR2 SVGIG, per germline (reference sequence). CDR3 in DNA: TGTGCCTGGAGTGTACCGACCGGGACTAGCGGCCAAGAGACCCAGTACTTC. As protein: CAWSVPTGTSGQETQYF.

The CDR3 DNA reads TGTGCCAGTATCCCGGGAGGTACTAACTATGGCTACACCTTC. It encodes CASIPGGTNYGYTF. This chain joins TRBV19 and TRBJ1-2; D is ambiguous. This CDR3 has 14 amino acids. CDR1 LNHDA and CDR2 SQIVND come from the germline V gene (reference sequence). V dropped 7 bases and J dropped 0 bases, with 12 bases sitting between them.

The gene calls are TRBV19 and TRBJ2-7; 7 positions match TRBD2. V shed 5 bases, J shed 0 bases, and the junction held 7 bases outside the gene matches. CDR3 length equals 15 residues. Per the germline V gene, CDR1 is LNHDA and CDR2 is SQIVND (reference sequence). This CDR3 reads CASSPIAGDSYEQYF. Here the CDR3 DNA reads TGTGCCAGTAGTCCAATAGCGGGTGACTCCTACGAGCAGTACTTC.